Sequencing of this T cell receptor beta chain was carried out in a study of CD8+ T cells in alopecia areata listed by TCRdb under 2018. As for the study more broadly: The treated patients took part in an open-label pilot trial in which moderate-to-severe alopecia areata was treated with oral tofacitinib at 5 to 10 mg twice daily. Tofacitinib was administered for 6 to 18 months, and 6 months of follow-up off drug were then conducted to assess delayed response and recurrence. The SALT score, which quantifies the percentage of affected scalp surface area, was used to measure disease severity in treated patients. The study used high-throughput TCRbeta sequencing to examine T cell clonal expansion in alopecia areata, in both the C3H/HeJ mouse model and human patients. On the human side, TCRbeta sequencing was run on scalp tissue and on sorted CD4+ and CD8+ peripheral blood T cells from healthy controls and from alopecia areata patients with either patchy or totalis/universalis disease. Biopsies were taken from tofacitinib-treated patients at baseline and at 4 and 24 weeks of treatment, and a later scalp biopsy was taken in several of the tofacitinib-treated patients. Scalp clonality was compared among normal scalp (n=4), patchy alopecia areata scalp (n=8), and alopecia totalis/universalis scalp (n=8). RNA came from the PAXgene miRNA kit for fixed scalp, the miRNeasy kit for PBMCs, and the RNeasy kit for mouse skin. Amplification of TCRbeta CDR3 regions was done by immunoSEQ multiplex PCR using 35 Vbeta forward primers and 13 Jbeta reverse primers. Study-wide conclusions, independent of this receptor: During tofacitinib treatment, many expanded lesional clones stuck around in both scalp and blood, and this persistence may partly explain why relapse happens after treatment is stopped. Shared TCR sequences between patients were less evident than in mice, which may be partly attributable to HLA diversity in the patient population. Tofacitinib significantly decreased scalp clonality and the number of expanded CD8+ clones among the top 100 scalp clones. Scalp TCR repertoire analysis is complicated because resident alphabeta T cells in normal human skin are also sequenced, whereas mouse skin is dominated by gammadelta T cells. Compared with normal scalp, lesional scalp, particularly in alopecia totalis/universalis, had higher clonality and more expanded CD8+ clones, which suggests antigenic drive. Because the treated cohort was small and had only one nonresponder, larger studies are needed to examine links between baseline CD8+ expansion and response.

The sample's time point, from its label and the paper: more than three weeks on oral tofacitinib. The sample's treatment or condition, from its label and the paper: oral pan-JAK inhibitor, 5-10 mg twice daily. Lesional scalp punch biopsies and peripheral blood were obtained from alopecia areata patients. PBMCs were isolated by density centrifugation and stained for CD3, CD4 and CD8, after which CD4+ and CD8+ T cells were sorted on a FACSAria. The library was built by means of the immunoSEQ multiplex PCR assay. For TCR sequencing, RNA was extracted from every sample and reverse transcribed into cDNA to serve as template. First-strand cDNA was synthesized with SuperScript III using a 2:1 mix of oligo-dT and random hexamers. A synthetic immune receptor repertoire was used to gauge amplification bias, and whatever bias remained was removed computationally. Per the original workflow: After raw reads were preprocessed to remove errors, the CDR3 was defined following IMGT conventions as running from the conserved cysteine to phenylalanine. To get clonality, Shannon entropy was normalized by log2 of the number of productive unique TCRs and the result was subtracted from 1. Whether scalp clones were CD4 or CD8 was inferred by matching scalp TCRbeta sequences against CD4 and CD8 repertoires sorted from blood. The immuneACCESS repertoire file appears here via TCRdb, limited to in-frame rearrangements. These files lack a portion of the clones; in checked studies, under half of the deficit traces to unresolved V genes, and the cause of the others is not known. V, J and clone size reflect that table, while D and trimming were determined from the DNA. The sample table holds more than 140,000 clones, of which 86% were seen once. Under 15% of the sample belongs to the ten largest clones.

Trimming at the junction amounts to 0 bases on V and 6 bases on J, and the germline ends lie 11 bases apart. The CDR3, cysteine through phenylalanine, is 15 amino acids long. Only CDR3 DNA remains: 45 bases, in frame from the first base. CDR1 MNHEY and CDR2 SVGAGI were looked up in the germline V gene. About this clone: Its cognate antigen has yet to be identified. Base-call qualities are not available, and no considerably larger clone is one nucleotide away.

This receptor was obtained from a human donor with alopecia areata. The source material was CD8+ T cells sorted from blood, sampled at week 4, from a patient treated with tofacitinib. Here the chain combines TRBV6-5 and TRBJ2-2, with TRBD1 as a weak D call on 6 bases. The nucleotides are TGTGCCAGCAGTTACTCGATCTCAGGGGCCGGGGAGCTGTTTTTT. This encodes CASSYSISGAGELFF.